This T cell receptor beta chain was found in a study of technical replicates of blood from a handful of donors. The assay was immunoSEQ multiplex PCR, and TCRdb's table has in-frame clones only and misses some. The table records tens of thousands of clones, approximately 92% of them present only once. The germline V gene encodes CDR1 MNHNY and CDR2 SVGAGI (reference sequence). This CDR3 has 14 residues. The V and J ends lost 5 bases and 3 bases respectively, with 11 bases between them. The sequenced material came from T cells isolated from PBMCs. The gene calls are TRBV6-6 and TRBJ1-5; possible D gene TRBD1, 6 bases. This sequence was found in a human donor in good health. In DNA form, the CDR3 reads TGTGCCAGCAGTCTCGACAGGAACAATCAGCCCCAGCATTTT. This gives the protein CASSLDRNNQPQHF.